These T cell receptor beta chains were read from a single sample in a study of shared clonotypes between healthy human individuals. Sequencing used immunoSEQ multiplex PCR; TCRdb keeps in-frame clones, though not all of them. The top ten clones hold around 0.4% of a sample with some 2.4 million clones, 93% of them seen once. Source material: naive CD4+ T cells from PBMCs. These receptors originate from a man younger than 35 in good health. Some clones in this sample may be carry-over from other donors' samples. CDR3s include the opening cysteine and the closing phenylalanine or tryptophan. Each record gives: J gene, clone size, D gene, V gene, CDR3 DNA, CDR3 protein. A D gene is named only where the DNA matches it firmly. Part of the rows lack a size; the others show once, few, many or a class for expanded clones.

TRBJ2-3,-,-,TRBV5-5,TGTGCCAGCAGGGCGACTGGAACACGAATTGGGGAAGATACGCAGTATTTT,CASRATGTRIGEDTQYF
TRBJ2-5,-,-,TRBV19,TGTGCCAGTAGTAGTAGCGGAGAAGAGACCCAGTACTTC,CASSSSGEETQYF
TRBJ2-7,once,TRBD2,TRBV2,TGTGCCAGCAGCGGGACCCGGGGGGTTGAGCAGTACTTC,CASSGTRGVEQYF
TRBJ2-2,-,TRBD2,TRBV5-1,TGCGCCAGCAGCCACAAATTAGCGGGAGACACCGGGGAGCTGTTTTTT,CASSHKLAGDTGELFF
TRBJ1-4,-,-,TRBV5-8,TGTGCCAGCAGCGACGGACGGTGGTTAATGAAAAGGCTGTTTTTT,CASSDGRWLMKRLFF
TRBJ2-1,-,TRBD2,TRBV5-1,TGCGCCAGCAGCGCGACGGGGACTAGTCCTTACAATGAGCAGTTCTTC,CASSATGTSPYNEQFF
TRBJ1-4,-,TRBD1,TRBV2,TGTGCCAGCAGCGAGGACAGGGCGGCTGAAAAACTGTTTTTT,CASSEDRAAEKLFF
TRBJ2-5,-,TRBD2,TRBV18,TGTGCCAGCTCACCGAGCCTAGCGGAAGAGACCCAGTACTTC,CASSPSLAEETQYF
TRBJ2-2,-,-,TRBV9,TGTGCCAGCAGCACCCCTTCCCAGGGCAACACCGGGGAGCTGTTTTTT,CASSTPSQGNTGELFF
TRBJ2-1,-,TRBD2,TRBV6-5,TGTGCCAGCAGTCTAGCGGGAGGGGCCTACAATGAGCAGTTCTTC,CASSLAGGAYNEQFF
TRBJ1-5,-,TRBD1,TRBV18,TGTGCCAGCTCACTACGGACAGGGGGAGGGGGCGCCGATCAGCCCCAGCATTTT,CASSLRTGGGGADQPQHF
TRBJ1-2,-,TRBD1,TRBV19,TGTGCCAGTAGTATGGGACAGCCGTATGGCTACACCTTC,CASSMGQPYGYTF